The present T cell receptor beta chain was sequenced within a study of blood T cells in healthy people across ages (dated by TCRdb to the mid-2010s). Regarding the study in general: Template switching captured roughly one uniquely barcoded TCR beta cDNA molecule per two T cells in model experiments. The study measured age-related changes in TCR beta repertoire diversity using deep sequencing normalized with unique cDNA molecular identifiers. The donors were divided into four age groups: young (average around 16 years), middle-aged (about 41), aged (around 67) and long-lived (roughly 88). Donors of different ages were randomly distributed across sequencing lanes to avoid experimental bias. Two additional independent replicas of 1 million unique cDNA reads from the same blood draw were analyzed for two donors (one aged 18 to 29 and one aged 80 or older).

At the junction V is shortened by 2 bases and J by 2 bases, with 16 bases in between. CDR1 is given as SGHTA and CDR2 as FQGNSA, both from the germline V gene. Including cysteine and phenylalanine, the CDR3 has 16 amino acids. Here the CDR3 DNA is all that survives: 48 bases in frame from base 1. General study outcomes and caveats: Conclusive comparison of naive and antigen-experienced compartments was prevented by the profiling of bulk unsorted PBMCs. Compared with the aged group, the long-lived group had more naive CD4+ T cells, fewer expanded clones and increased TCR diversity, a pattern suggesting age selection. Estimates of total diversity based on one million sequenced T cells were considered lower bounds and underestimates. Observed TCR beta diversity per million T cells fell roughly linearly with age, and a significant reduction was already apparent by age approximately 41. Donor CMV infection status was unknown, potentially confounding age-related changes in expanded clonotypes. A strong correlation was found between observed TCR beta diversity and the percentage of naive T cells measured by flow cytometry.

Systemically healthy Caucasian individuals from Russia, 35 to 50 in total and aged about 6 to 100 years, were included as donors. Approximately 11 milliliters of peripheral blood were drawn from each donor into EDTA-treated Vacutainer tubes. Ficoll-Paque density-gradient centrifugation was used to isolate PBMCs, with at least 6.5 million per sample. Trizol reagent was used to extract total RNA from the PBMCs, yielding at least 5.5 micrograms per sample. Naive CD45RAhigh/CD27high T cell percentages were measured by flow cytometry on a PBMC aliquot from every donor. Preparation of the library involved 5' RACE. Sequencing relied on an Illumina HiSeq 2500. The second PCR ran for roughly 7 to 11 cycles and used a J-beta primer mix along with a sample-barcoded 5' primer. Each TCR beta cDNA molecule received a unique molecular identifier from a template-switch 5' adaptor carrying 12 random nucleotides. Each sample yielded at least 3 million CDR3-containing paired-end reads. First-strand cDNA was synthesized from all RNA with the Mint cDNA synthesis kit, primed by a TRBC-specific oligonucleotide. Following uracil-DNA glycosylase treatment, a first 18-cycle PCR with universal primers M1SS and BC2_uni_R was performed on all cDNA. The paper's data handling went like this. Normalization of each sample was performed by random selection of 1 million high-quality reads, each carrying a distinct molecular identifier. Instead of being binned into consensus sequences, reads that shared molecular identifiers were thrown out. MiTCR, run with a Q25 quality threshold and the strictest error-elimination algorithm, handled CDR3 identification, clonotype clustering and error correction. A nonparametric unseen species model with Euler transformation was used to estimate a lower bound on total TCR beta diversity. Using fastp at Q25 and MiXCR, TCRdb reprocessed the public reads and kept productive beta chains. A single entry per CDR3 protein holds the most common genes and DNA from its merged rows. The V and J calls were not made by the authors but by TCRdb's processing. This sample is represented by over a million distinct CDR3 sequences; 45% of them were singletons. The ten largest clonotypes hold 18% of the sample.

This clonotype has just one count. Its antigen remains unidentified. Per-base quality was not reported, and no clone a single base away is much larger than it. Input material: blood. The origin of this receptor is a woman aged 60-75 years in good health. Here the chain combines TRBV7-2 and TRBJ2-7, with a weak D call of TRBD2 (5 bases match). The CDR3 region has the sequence CASSLFGTGSTYEQYF. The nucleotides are TGTGCCAGCAGCTTATTTGGTACGGGGAGCACCTACGAGCAGTACTTC.